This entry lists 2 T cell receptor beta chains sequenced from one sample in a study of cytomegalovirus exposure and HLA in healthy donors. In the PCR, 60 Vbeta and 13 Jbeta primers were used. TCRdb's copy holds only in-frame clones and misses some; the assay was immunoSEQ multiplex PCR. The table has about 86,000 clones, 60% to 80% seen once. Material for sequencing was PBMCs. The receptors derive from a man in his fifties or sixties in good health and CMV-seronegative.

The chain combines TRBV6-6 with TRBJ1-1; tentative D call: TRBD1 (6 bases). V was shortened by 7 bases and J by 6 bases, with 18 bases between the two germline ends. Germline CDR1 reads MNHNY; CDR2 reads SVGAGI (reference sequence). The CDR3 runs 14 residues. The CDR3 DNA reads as TGTGCCAGCACCCAAAGGGGGAGAGACGCTGAAGCTTTCTTT. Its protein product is CASTQRGRDAEAFF.

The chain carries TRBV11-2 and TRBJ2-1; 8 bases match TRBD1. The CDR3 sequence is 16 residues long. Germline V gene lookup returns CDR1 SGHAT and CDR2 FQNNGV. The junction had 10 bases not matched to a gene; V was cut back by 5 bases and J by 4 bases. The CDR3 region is CASSPLQGANYNEQFF. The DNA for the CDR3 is TGTGCCAGCAGCCCGCTTCAGGGGGCTAATTACAATGAGCAGTTCTTC.